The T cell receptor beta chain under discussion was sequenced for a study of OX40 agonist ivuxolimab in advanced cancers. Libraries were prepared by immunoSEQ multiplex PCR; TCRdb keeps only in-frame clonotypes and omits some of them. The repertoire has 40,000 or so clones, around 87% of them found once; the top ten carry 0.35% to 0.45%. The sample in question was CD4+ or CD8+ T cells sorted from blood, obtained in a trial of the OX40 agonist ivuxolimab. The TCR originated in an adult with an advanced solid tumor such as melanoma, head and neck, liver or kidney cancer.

The CDR3 here is CASSRIGSPNEKLFF. DNA of the CDR3: TGTGCCAGCAGTCGGATTGGGAGTCCCAATGAAAAACTGTTTTTT. V gene TRBV6-5 combines with J gene TRBJ1-4; D remains ambiguous. CDR3 length: 15 amino acids. From germline, CDR1 is MNHEY and CDR2 SVGAGI. V was pared by 5 bases and J by 5 bases, with 15 bases between.